This paragraph reports one T cell receptor beta chain. Its target is not known. The sample carries other DNA sequences with the same CDR3. The data were taken from a study of shared clonotypes between healthy human individuals. Naive CD8 isolation took CD45RO-negative cells positively selected for CCR7 and excluded terminally differentiated effector memory CD45RA+ cells. Whole-study findings and limits: Of the naive CD4 clonotypes, approximately 5% were shared across a handful of donors. Sorted-subset sequencing, rarefaction showed, was incomplete despite large depth.

CDR3 length equals 14 residues. V was trimmed by 1 base and J by 3 bases, leaving 10 bases between them. Germline assignment: CDR1 SGHAT and CDR2 FQNNGV. Libraries were prepared by immunoSEQ multiplex PCR; TCRdb keeps only in-frame clonotypes and omits some of them. The sample carries around 2,000,000 clones, more than 85% recorded once. Material for sequencing was naive CD8+ T cells from PBMCs. V and J are TRBV11-2 and TRBJ2-7, with D unclear. The clonotype was recovered from a man aged 18 to 30 in good health. Some clones in this sample may be carry-over from other donors' samples. The CDR3 protein is CASSLGVGNYEQYF. The CDR3 DNA follows: TGTGCCAGCAGCTTAGGGGTAGGGAACTACGAGCAGTACTTC. The full variable domain, rest sourced from reference TRBV11-2 and TRBJ2-7, is EAGVAQSPRYKIIEKRQSVAFWCNPISGHATLYWYQQILGQGPKLLIQFQNNGVVDDSQLPKDRFSAERLKGVDSTLKIQPAKLEDSAVYLCASSLGVGNYEQYFGPGTRLTVT.